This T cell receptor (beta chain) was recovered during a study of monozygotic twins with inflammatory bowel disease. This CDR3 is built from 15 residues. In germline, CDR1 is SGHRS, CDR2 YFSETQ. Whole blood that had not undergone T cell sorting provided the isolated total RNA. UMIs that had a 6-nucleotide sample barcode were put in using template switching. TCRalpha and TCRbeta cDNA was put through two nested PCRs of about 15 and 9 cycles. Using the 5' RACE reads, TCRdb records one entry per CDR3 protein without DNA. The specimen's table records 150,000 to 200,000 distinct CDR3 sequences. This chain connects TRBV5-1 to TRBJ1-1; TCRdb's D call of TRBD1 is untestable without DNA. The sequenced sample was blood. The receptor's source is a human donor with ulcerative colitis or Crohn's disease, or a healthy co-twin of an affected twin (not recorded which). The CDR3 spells CASSLVQGSSTEAFF.